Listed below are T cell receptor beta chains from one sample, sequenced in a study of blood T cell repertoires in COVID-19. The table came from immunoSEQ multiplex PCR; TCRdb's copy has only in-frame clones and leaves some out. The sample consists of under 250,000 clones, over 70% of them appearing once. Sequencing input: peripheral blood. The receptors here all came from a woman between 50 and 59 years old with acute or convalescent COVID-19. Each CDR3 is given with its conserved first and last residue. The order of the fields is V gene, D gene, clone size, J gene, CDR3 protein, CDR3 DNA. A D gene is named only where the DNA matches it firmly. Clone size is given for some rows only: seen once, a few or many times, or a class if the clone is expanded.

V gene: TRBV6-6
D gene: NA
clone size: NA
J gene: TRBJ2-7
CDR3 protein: CASSYSTGQYYEQYF
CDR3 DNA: TGTGCCAGCAGTTACTCCACAGGACAGTACTACGAGCAGTACTTC

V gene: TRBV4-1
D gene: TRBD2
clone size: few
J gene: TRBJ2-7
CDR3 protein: CASSLSTTSGSVEQYF
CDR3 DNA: TGCGCCAGCAGCCTTAGCACTACTAGCGGGAGCGTCGAGCAGTACTTC

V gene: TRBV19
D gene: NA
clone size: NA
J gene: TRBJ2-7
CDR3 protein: CASSTRQGSLYEQYF
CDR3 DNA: TGTGCCAGTAGTACCCGGCAGGGGTCCCTCTACGAGCAGTACTTC

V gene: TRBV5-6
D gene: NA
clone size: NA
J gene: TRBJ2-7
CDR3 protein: CASSQTPSYEQYF
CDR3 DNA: TGTGCCAGCAGCCAGACACCTTCCTACGAGCAGTACTTC

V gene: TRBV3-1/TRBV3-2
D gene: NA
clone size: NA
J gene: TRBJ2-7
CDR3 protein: CASSQGVRDSEQYF
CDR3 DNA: TGTGCCAGCAGCCAAGGGGTCAGGGATAGCGAGCAGTACTTC

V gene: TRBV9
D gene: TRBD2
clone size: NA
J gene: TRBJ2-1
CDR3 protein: CASSGSGGDEQFF
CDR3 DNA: TGTGCCAGCAGCGGTAGCGGGGGGGATGAGCAGTTCTTC

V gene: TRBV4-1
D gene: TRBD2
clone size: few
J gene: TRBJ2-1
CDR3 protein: CASSRSLQREGDNEQFF
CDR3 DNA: TGCGCCAGCAGCCGCTCTCTCCAGCGGGAGGGCGACAATGAGCAGTTCTTC

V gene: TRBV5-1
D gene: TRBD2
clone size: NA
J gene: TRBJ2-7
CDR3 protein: CASSLGLAGGPSSYEQYF
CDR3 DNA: TGCGCCAGCAGCTTGGGGCTAGCGGGAGGCCCCAGCTCCTACGAGCAGTACTTC

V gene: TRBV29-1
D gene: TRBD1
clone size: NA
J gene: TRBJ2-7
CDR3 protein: CSVGTGTGAYEQYF
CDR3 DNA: TGCAGCGTGGGGACGGGGACAGGGGCCTACGAGCAGTACTTC

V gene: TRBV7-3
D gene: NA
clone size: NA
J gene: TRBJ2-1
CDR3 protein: CASSPTGLEQFF
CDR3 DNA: TGTGCCAGCAGCCCAACAGGGCTTGAGCAGTTCTTC

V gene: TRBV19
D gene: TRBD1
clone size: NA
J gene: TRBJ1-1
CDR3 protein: CASIKKGASAEAFF
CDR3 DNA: TGTGCCAGTATAAAAAAGGGGGCGAGCGCTGAAGCTTTCTTT

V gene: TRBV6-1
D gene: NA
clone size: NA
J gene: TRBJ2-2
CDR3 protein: CASSAARRTSGNTGELFF
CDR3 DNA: TGTGCCAGCAGTGCGGCTCGACGGACATCCGGTAACACCGGGGAGCTGTTTTTT

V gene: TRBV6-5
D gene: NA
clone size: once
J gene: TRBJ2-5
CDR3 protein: CASSSPGIATGETQYF
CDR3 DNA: TGTGCCAGCAGTTCCCCCGGGATCGCTACGGGGGAGACCCAGTACTTC

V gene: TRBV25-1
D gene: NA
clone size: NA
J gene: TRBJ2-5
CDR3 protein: CASSEGTKKETQYF
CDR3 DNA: TGTGCCAGCAGTGAGGGGACAAAAAAAGAGACCCAGTACTTC

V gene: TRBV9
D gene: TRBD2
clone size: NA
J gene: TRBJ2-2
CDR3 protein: CASSALAGGPNTGELFF
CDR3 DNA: TGTGCCAGCAGCGCATTAGCGGGAGGCCCGAACACCGGGGAGCTGTTTTTT

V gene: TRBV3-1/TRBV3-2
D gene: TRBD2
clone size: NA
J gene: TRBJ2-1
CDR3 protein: CASSPMLAEREEQFF
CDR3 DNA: TGTGCCAGCAGCCCGATGCTAGCGGAGCGGGAGGAGCAGTTCTTC

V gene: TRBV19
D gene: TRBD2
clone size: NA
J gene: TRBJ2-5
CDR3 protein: CASSIRAGGPETQYF
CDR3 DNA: TGTGCCAGTAGTATCAGGGCGGGAGGGCCGGAGACCCAGTACTTC

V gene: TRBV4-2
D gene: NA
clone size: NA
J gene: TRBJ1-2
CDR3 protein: CASSQVRSQEAGYTF
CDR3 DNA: TGTGCCAGCAGCCAAGTGAGGAGTCAGGAGGCTGGCTACACCTTC

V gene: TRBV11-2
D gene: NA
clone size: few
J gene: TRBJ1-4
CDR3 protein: CASSLIATGEKLFF
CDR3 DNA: TGTGCCAGCAGCTTAATAGCAACTGGGGAAAAACTGTTTTTT

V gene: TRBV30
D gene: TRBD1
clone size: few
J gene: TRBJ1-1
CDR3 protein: CAFTGTGPRYGTEAFF
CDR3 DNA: TGTGCCTTTACCGGGACAGGGCCCAGATACGGGACTGAAGCTTTCTTT

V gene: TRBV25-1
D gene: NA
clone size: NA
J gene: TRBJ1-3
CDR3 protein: CASSEAGAGNTIYF
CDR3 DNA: TGTGCCAGCAGTGAAGCGGGGGCTGGAAACACCATATATTTT

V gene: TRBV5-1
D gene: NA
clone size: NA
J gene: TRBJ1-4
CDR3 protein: CASSAGIQGTNEKLFF
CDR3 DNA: TGCGCCAGCAGCGCTGGAATACAGGGAACTAATGAAAAACTGTTTTTT

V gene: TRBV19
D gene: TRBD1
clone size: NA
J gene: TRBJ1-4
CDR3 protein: CASQGVGEKLFF
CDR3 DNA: TGTGCCAGCCAGGGGGTAGGAGAAAAACTGTTTTTT

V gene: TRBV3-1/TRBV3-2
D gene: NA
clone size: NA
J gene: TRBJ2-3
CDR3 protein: CASSQGRYSTDTQYF
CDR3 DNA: TGTGCCAGCAGCCAAGGGCGGTATAGCACAGATACGCAGTATTTT

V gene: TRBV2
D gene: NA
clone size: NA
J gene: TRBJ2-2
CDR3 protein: CASSDQTGNTGELFF
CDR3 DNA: TGTGCCAGCAGTGATCAGACAGGGAACACCGGGGAGCTGTTTTTT

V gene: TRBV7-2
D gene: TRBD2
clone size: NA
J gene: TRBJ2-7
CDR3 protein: CASSLAARTYEQYF
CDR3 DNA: TGTGCCAGCAGTCTAGCGGCCAGAACCTACGAGCAGTACTTC

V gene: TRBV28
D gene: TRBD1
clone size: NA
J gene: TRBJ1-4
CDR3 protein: CASSAQGATNEKLFF
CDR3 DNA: TGTGCCAGCAGTGCTCAGGGGGCGACTAATGAAAAACTGTTTTTT

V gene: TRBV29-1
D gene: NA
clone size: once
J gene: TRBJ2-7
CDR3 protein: CSVDGGPTYEQYF
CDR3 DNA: TGCAGCGTTGATGGGGGCCCTACCTACGAGCAGTACTTC

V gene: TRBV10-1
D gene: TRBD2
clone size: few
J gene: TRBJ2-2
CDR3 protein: CASKSSGSTGELFF
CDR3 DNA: TGCGCCAGCAAGTCTAGCGGGAGCACCGGGGAGCTGTTTTTT

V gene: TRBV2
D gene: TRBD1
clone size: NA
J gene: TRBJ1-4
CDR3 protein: CASATGIGEKLFF
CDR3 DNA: TGTGCCAGCGCGACAGGGATAGGCGAAAAACTGTTTTTT

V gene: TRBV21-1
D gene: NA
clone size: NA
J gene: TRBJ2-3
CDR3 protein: CASTDRADTQYF
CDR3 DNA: TGTGCCAGCACCGACAGGGCAGATACGCAGTATTTT

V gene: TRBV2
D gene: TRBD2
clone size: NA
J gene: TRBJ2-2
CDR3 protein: CASSVLAGDNTGELFF
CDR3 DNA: TGTGCCAGCAGTGTATTAGCGGGAGATAACACCGGGGAGCTGTTTTTT

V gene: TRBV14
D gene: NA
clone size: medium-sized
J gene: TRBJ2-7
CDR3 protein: CASSPSWTASSYEQYF
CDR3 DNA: TGTGCCAGCAGCCCAAGCTGGACTGCGAGCTCCTACGAGCAGTACTTC

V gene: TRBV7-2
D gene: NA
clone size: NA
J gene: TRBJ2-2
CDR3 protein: CASSLFGTTGELFF
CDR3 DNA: TGTGCCAGCAGCTTATTTGGGACAACCGGGGAGCTGTTTTTT

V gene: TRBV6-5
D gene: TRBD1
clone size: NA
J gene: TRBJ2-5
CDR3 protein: CARSLQGASETQYF
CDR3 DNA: TGTGCCAGAAGCCTACAGGGGGCTTCAGAGACCCAGTACTTC

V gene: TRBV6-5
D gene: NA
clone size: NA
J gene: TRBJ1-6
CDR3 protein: CASSGVQHRNSPLHF
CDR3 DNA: TGTGCCAGCAGCGGTGTACAGCATCGGAATTCACCCCTCCACTTT

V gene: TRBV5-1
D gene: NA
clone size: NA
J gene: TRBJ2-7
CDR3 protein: CASSPAGPYEQYF
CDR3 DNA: TGCGCCAGCAGCCCCGCGGGGCCCTACGAGCAGTACTTC

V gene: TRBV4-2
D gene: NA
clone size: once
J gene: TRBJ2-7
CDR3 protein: CASSQDFLQGYHEQYF
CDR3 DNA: TGTGCCAGCAGCCAAGATTTTCTACAGGGTTACCACGAGCAGTACTTC

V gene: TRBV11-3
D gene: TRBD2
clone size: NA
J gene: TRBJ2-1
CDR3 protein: CASSLAGGPYNEQFF
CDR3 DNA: TGTGCCAGCAGCTTAGCGGGAGGCCCTTACAATGAGCAGTTCTTC

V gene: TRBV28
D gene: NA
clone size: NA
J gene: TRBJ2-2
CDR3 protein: CASRSGGGAGTGELFF
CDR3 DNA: TGTGCCAGCAGGTCCGGAGGCGGGGCCGGCACCGGGGAGCTGTTTTTT

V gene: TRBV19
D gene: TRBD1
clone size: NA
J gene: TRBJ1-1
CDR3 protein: CASSGGDRGPYTEAFF
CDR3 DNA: TGTGCCAGTAGTGGCGGGGACAGGGGGCCTTACACTGAAGCTTTCTTT

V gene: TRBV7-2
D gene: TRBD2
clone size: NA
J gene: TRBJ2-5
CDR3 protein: CASSLGGTRKETQYF
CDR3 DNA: TGTGCCAGCAGCTTAGGTGGGACTAGGAAAGAGACCCAGTACTTC

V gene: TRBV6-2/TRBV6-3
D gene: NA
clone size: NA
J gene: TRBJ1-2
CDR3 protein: CASSTWVGPRGGYTF
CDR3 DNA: TGTGCCAGCAGTACATGGGTTGGACCACGGGGTGGCTACACCTTC

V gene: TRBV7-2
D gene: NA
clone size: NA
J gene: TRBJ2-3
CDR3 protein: CASSYLGLGSTDTQYF
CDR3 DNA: TGTGCCAGCAGCTACCTGGGACTCGGGAGCACAGATACGCAGTATTTT

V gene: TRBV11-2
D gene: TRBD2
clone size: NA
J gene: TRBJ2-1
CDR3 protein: CASSWRLAGDRGGEQFF
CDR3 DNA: TGTGCCAGCAGCTGGCGACTAGCGGGAGATCGGGGGGGTGAGCAGTTCTTC

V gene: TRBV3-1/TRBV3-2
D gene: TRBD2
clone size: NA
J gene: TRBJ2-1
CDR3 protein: CASSLRTSGHNEQFF
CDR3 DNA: TGTGCCAGCAGCCTACGGACTAGCGGGCACAATGAGCAGTTCTTC

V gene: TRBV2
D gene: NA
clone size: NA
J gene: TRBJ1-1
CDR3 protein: CASSVTGGNTEAFF
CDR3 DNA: TGTGCCAGCAGTGTGACGGGAGGGAACACTGAAGCTTTCTTT

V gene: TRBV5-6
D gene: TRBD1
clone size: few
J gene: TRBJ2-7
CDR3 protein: CASSPTGGNYEQYF
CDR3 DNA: TGTGCCAGCAGCCCGACAGGGGGGAACTACGAGCAGTACTTC

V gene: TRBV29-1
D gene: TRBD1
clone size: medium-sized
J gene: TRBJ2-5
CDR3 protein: CSVPGQIMETQYF
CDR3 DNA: TGCAGCGTACCGGGACAGATTATGGAGACCCAGTACTTC

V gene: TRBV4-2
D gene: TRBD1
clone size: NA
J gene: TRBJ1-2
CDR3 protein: CASSLTRTGQGGYTF
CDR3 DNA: TGTGCCAGCAGCCTGACCCGGACAGGCCAGGGTGGCTACACCTTC

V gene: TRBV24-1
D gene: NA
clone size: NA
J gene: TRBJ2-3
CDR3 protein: CATSREPTDTQYF
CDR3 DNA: TGTGCCACCTCACGAGAACCCACAGATACGCAGTATTTT

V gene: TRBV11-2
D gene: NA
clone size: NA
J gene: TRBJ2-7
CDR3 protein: CASSRLRAYEQYF
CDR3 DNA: TGTGCCAGCAGCCGACTACGGGCCTACGAGCAGTACTTC

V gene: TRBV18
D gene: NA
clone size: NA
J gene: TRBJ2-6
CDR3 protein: CASSLELVGANVLTF
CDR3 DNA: TGTGCCAGCTCACTAGAATTGGTTGGGGCCAACGTCCTGACTTTC

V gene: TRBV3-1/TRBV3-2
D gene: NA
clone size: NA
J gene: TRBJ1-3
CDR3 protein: CASSQEKASGGNTIYF
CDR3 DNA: TGTGCCAGCAGCCAAGAAAAGGCGAGCGGTGGAAACACCATATATTTT

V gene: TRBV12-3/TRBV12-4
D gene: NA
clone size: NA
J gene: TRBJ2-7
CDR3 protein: CASSSGRIHEQYF
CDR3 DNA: TGTGCCAGCAGTTCCGGCAGGATCCACGAGCAGTACTTC